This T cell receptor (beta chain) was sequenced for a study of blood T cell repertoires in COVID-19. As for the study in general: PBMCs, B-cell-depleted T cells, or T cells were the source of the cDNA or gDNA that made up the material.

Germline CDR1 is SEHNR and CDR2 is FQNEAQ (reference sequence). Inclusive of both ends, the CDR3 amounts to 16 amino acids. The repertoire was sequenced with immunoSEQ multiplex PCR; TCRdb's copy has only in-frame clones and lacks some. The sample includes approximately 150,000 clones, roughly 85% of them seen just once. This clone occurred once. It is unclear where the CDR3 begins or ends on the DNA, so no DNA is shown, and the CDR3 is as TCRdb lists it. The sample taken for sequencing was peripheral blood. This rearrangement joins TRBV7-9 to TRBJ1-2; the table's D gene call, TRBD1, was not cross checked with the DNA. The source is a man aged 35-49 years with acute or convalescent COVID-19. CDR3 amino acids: CASSLGQGSFGEGYTF.